Following are 13 T cell receptor beta chains from one sample sequenced in a study of blood T cell repertoires in COVID-19. TCRdb's copy holds only in-frame clones and misses some; the assay was immunoSEQ multiplex PCR. In the table there are over 35,000 clones, approximately 90% of which are singletons. What was sequenced was peripheral blood. The receptors stem from a woman between 25 and 40 years old in a cohort sampled during active COVID-19.

The chain carries TRBV3-1 (or the pseudogene TRBV3-2) and TRBJ1-1; D is possibly TRBD1 (5 bases). The germline V and J ends were trimmed by 6 bases and 1 base, with 12 bases remaining between them. Germline CDR1 reads LGHDT; CDR2 reads YNNKEL (reference sequence). The CDR3 totals 14 residues. CDR3 loop: CASSSLGGNTEAFF. The CDR3 DNA follows: TGTGCCAGCAGTTCTCTGGGGGGGAACACTGAAGCTTTCTTT.

The chain couples TRBV24-1 to TRBJ2-1, with TRBD2 matching over 13 bases. V lost 5 bases and J lost 4; bases outside the gene matches: 4. This CDR3 is 16 amino acids long. Germline V CDR1 and CDR2: KGHDR, SFDVKD. This chain's CDR3 is CATSVRLAGGYNEQFF. CDR3 sequence (DNA): TGTGCCACCAGTGTCCGACTAGCGGGAGGTTACAATGAGCAGTTCTTC.

This chain uses TRBV19 with TRBJ1-2, with 10 bases fitting TRBD1. Germline CDR1 is LNHDA and CDR2 is SQIVND (reference sequence). The CDR3 extends over 15 amino acids. V shed 7 bases and J 5 bases; nucleotides not matched to a gene: 10. The CDR3 DNA is TGTGCCAGTACCAATCCCGGGACAGGGGTATATGGCTACACCTTC. Amino acids: CASTNPGTGVYGYTF.

V gene TRBV7-2 combines with J gene TRBJ1-6; D is uncertain. This CDR3 is built from 14 residues. Trimming took off 2 bases at V and 9 bases at J, with 11 bases between the two ends. Germline assignment: CDR1 SGHTA and CDR2 FQGNSA. CDR3 loop: CASSLLREASPLHF. CDR3 in DNA: TGTGCCAGCAGCTTATTAAGGGAGGCTTCACCCCTCCACTTT.

V is TRBV7-2 and J is TRBJ1-6; the match to TRBD1 covers 8 bases. J gave up 9 bases and V 4 bases, and 5 bases lay outside the gene matches. The CDR3 has 14 amino acids. Germline loops: CDR1 SGHTA, CDR2 FQGNSA. CDR3 in amino acids: CASSSDRVFSPLHF. In nucleotides, the CDR3 is TGTGCCAGCAGCTCGGACAGGGTATTTTCACCCCTCCACTTT.

The chain uses TRBV14 and TRBJ2-7, with D tentatively TRBD2 (5 bases). This CDR3 is built from 14 residues. V was trimmed by 4 bases and J by 6 bases, leaving 16 bases between them. Germline V gene lookup returns CDR1 SGHDN and CDR2 FVKESK. The CDR3 loop reads CASSLSGPAGEQYF. DNA for the CDR3: TGTGCCAGCAGCCTCTCCGGGCCGGCGGGCGAGCAGTACTTC.

This sequence joins TRBV11-3 and TRBJ2-1; the match to TRBD2 covers 7 bases. This CDR3 is built from 16 residues. V trimming: 0 bases; J trimming: 3 bases; junction bases outside the gene matches: 5. Germline V gene lookup returns CDR1 SGHNT and CDR2 YENEEA. The CDR3 sequence: CASSLEGGSDYNEQFF. CDR3 coding DNA: TGTGCCAGCAGCTTAGAGGGCGGGAGTGACTACAATGAGCAGTTCTTC.

The rearrangement uses TRBV6-4 and TRBJ2-1, with 10 bases aligning to TRBD1. Unmatched junction bases numbered 7, after V lost 5 bases and J lost 9 bases. Germline V lookup: CDR1 MRHNA, CDR2 SNTAGT. This CDR3 is 14 amino acids long. The CDR3 DNA is TGTGCCAGCAGTAGCCGGGACAGGGGCCGTGAGCAGTTCTTC. This encodes CASSSRDRGREQFF.

This sequence joins TRBV4-1 and TRBJ1-2, with D possibly TRBD1 on 5 matching bases. The CDR3 is 15 residues long. V lost 0 bases to trimming and J lost 4 bases, with 12 bases between them. Germline V CDR1 and CDR2: MGHRA, YSYEKL. CDR3 protein: CASSQERRALYGYTF. In nucleotides, the CDR3 is TGCGCCAGCAGCCAAGAACGCAGGGCCCTCTATGGCTACACCTTC.

V is TRBV27 and J is TRBJ1-6, with D possibly TRBD1 on 6 matching bases. V was shortened by 7 bases and J by 8 bases, with 9 bases between the two germline ends. CDR1 is MNHEY and CDR2 is SMNVEV in the germline V gene (reference sequence). The CDR3 consists of 12 residues. The CDR3 is CASTPGDSPLHF. The DNA for the CDR3 is TGTGCCAGCACTCCAGGGGATTCACCCCTCCACTTT.

The gene calls are TRBV6-5 and TRBJ1-3; D not certain. From germline, CDR1 is MNHEY and CDR2 SVGAGI. Trimming took 6 bases from V and 6 from J, leaving 12 bases between them. This CDR3 contains 13 residues. In DNA, the CDR3 is TGTGCCAGCAGCACCCCGGGGAAAAACACCATATATTTT. It yields the protein CASSTPGKNTIYF.

The chain has TRBV6-5 and TRBJ1-1, with D maybe TRBD1 (5 bases). The CDR3 spans 14 residues. The germline gives CDR1 MNHEY, CDR2 SVGAGI. Trimming took off 7 bases at V and 5 bases at J, with 17 bases between the two ends. The CDR3 protein is CASTLGGFGTEAFF. The CDR3 DNA is TGTGCCAGCACCCTGGGGGGGTTTGGAACTGAAGCTTTCTTT.

This rearrangement joins TRBV30 to TRBJ2-2; no clear D gene. This CDR3 has 18 residues. V was cut by 0 bases and J by 1 base, with 18 bases left in between. CDR1 is GTSNPN and CDR2 is SVGIG in the germline V gene (reference sequence). CDR3 bases: TGTGCCTGGAGTGTACGAATTTGGCTGAGACTGAACACCGGGGAGCTGTTTTTT. This gives the protein CAWSVRIWLRLNTGELFF.